The rows below give T cell receptor beta chains drawn from one sample of a study of blood T cells in healthy people across ages. One entry per CDR3 protein, called by TCRdb with MiXCR from the 5' RACE reads. The sample yields 850,000 to 1,100,000 distinct CDR3 sequences, 35% to 45% seen once. The sample comprised blood. The receptors here all came from a man aged 18 to 29 in good health. The CDR3 runs from the conserved cysteine through the conserved F or W. The order of the fields is clone size, V gene, D gene, J gene, CDR3 DNA, CDR3 protein. D genes are given only for firm matches. Clone size, where shown, is once, few, many, or a class for clones that have expanded.

NA	TRBV4-1	NA	TRBJ2-1	TGCGCCAGCAGCCAAAAGTCCTACGGTGCCTCCTACAATGAGCAGTTCTTC	CASSQKSYGASYNEQFF
NA	TRBV4-2	NA	TRBJ1-4	TGTGCCAGCAGCCAAGATCGCGGATCTACTAATGAAAAACTGTTTTTT	CASSQDRGSTNEKLFF
NA	TRBV27	NA	TRBJ1-5	TGTGCCAGCAGTTGCGGGCGTAATCAGCCCCAGCATTTT	CASSCGRNQPQHF
few	TRBV4-1	NA	TRBJ2-1	TGCGCCAGCAGCCAACTGTTGGGGGGGGCTGTTCTTAGGGGATGGAACAATGAGCAGTTCTTC	CASSQLLGGAVLRGWNNEQFF
many	TRBV27	NA	TRBJ1-5	TGTGCCAGCAACTCGCTCCAGGGCAATCAGCCCCAGCATTTT	CASNSLQGNQPQHF
few	TRBV20-1	NA	TRBJ2-5	TGCAGTGCTAGTGGGCAGGGAGCAGAGACCCAGTACTTC	CSASGQGAETQYF
NA	TRBV20-1	TRBD2	TRBJ2-5	TGCAGTGCTGGGGGAGGGGACCAAGAGACCCAGTACTTC	CSAGGGDQETQYF
many	TRBV29-1	TRBD1	TRBJ2-3	TGCAGCGCTAGGACAGGACCCCGCACAGATACGCAGTATTTT	CSARTGPRTDTQYF
few	TRBV7-9	TRBD1	TRBJ2-3	TGTGCCAGCAGCGGAGGACAGGCCTATAGCACAGATACGCAGTATTTT	CASSGGQAYSTDTQYF
NA	TRBV10-3	NA	TRBJ1-5	TGTGCCATCAGTGGCAGGGAGGATCAGCCCCAGCATTTT	CAISGREDQPQHF
NA	TRBV9	NA	TRBJ2-1	TGTGCCAGCAGCGACGGGGTTCAGTACAATGAGCAGTTCTTC	CASSDGVQYNEQFF
NA	TRBV5-1	NA	TRBJ1-2	TGCGCCAGCAGCTTGAGAGTCCCTAACTATGGCTACACCTTC	CASSLRVPNYGYTF
NA	TRBV7-2	NA	TRBJ2-3	TGTGCCAGCAGCTTCGTCTTGGGACAAACAGCAGAAGACACAGATACGCAGTATTTT	CASSFVLGQTAEDTDTQYF
NA	TRBV4-1	NA	TRBJ1-1	TGCGCCAGCAGCCCAACATTTAGGCAGAAGAACACTGAAGCTTTCTTT	CASSPTFRQKNTEAFF
NA	TRBV28	TRBD1	TRBJ1-2	TGTGCCAGCAGTTTGGGGACAGGATACACGGCTACCTATGGCTACACCTTC	CASSLGTGYTATYGYTF
NA	TRBV27	NA	TRBJ2-1	TGTGCCAGCTCCACGTTTATGGCTACGCGCAACAATGAGCAGTTCTTC	CASSTFMATRNNEQFF
few	TRBV6-6	NA	TRBJ1-6	TGTGCCAGCAGTTACTCGATTCCGGAAGGGGCGAATAATTCACCCCTCCACTTT	CASSYSIPEGANNSPLHF
many	TRBV4-3	TRBD1	TRBJ1-2	TGCGCCAGCAGCCAGGCCGGGACAGGTTACTATGGCTACACCTTC	CASSQAGTGYYGYTF
NA	TRBV4-3	NA	TRBJ2-5	TGCGCCAGCAGCCAAGATCGGGAAGGGGAGACCCAGTACTTC	CASSQDREGETQYF
few	TRBV6-2/TRBV6-3	NA	TRBJ2-5	TGTGCCAGCAGTTACTCGACCGGAGAGACCCAGTACTTC	CASSYSTGETQYF
NA	TRBV12-3/TRBV12-4	NA	TRBJ2-3	TGTGCCATCCTACCGACAGACACAGATATGCAGTATTTT	CAILPTDTDMQYF
NA	TRBV9	TRBD2	TRBJ2-5	TGTGCCAGCAGCGTAGTGTCGGGGGGTCCAGAGACCCAGTACTTC	CASSVVSGGPETQYF
many	TRBV4-1	NA	TRBJ2-5	TGCGCCAGCAGCACAGGGACCCAAGAGACCCAGTACTTC	CASSTGTQETQYF
NA	TRBV7-9	NA	TRBJ1-2	TGTGCCAGCAGCTCCCAGACAGGAGGATCTTATGGCTACACCTTC	CASSSQTGGSYGYTF
few	TRBV5-1	TRBD1	TRBJ2-3	TGCGCCAGCAGCTTTTCTACAAGGACAGGTGGAGGAGATACGCAGTATTTT	CASSFSTRTGGGDTQYF
NA	TRBV12-5	NA	TRBJ2-2	TGTGCTAGTGGTTTGGTGGGGGGTAACACCGGGGAGCTGTTTTTT	CASGLVGGNTGELFF
once	TRBV2	NA	TRBJ1-1	TGTGCCAGCAGTGCTAGACTAGGGGGTCCTGAAGCTTTCTTT	CASSARLGGPEAFF
few	TRBV4-3	TRBD1	TRBJ1-2	TGCGCCAGCAGCCAAGATTTCGGCGACAGGGTAAGGCGGTACACCTTC	CASSQDFGDRVRRYTF
few	TRBV6-1	NA	TRBJ2-3	TGTGCCAGCAGGCCGCGGGGTACAGATACGCAGTATTTT	CASRPRGTDTQYF
many	TRBV7-9	NA	TRBJ2-1	TGTGCCAGCAGCTTAACCCAACTCAGGAATGAGCAGTTCTTC	CASSLTQLRNEQFF
NA	TRBV27	NA	TRBJ1-4	TGTGCCAGCAGTTTTGAAGGACGAGTGTCTAATGAAAAACTGTTTTTT	CASSFEGRVSNEKLFF
NA	TRBV27	NA	TRBJ1-6	TGTGCCAGCAGTTTAAACGGCTACTATAATTCACCCCTCCACTTT	CASSLNGYYNSPLHF
few	TRBV7-3	TRBD1	TRBJ1-2	TGTGCCAGCAGCCCCTTGGACAGGCCGACTAACTATGGCTACACCTTC	CASSPLDRPTNYGYTF
NA	TRBV25-1	NA	TRBJ1-2	TGTGCCAGCAGTGAATACGGGAGTGGCTACACCTTC	CASSEYGSGYTF
NA	TRBV7-2	NA	TRBJ1-2	TGTGCCAGCAGCTATCGGGGTAGGCTGTATGGCTACACCTTC	CASSYRGRLYGYTF
NA	TRBV3-1	NA	TRBJ1-1	TGTGCCAGCAGTCGAGACCCCGGCACTGAAGCTTTCTTT	CASSRDPGTEAFF
few	TRBV10-3	NA	TRBJ2-1	TGTGCCATCAGTGACGGGATTGCCTCCTACAATGAGCAGTTCTTC	CAISDGIASYNEQFF
few	TRBV4-3	NA	TRBJ2-3	TGCGCCAGCAGCCAAGATTCCCGGCAGAGAATCACAGATACGCAGTATTTT	CASSQDSRQRITDTQYF
NA	TRBV5-1	NA	TRBJ1-1	TGCGCCAGCAGCTCTGAAACAGAGATAGCTTTCTTT	CASSSETEIAFF
NA	TRBV7-9	NA	TRBJ1-4	TGTGCCAGCGGGACATCGGATGGCGAAAAACTGTTTTTT	CASGTSDGEKLFF
NA	TRBV11-1	NA	TRBJ1-4	TGTGCCAGCAGCGCCCGGGTACGCGAAAAACTGTTTTTT	CASSARVREKLFF
few	TRBV6-2/TRBV6-3	TRBD2	TRBJ2-1	TGTGCCAGCACCCGCACGACTAGCGGGAGAGACAATGAGCAGTTCTTC	CASTRTTSGRDNEQFF
NA	TRBV7-9	TRBD1	TRBJ1-1	TGTGCCAGCAGCTTCGGACAGGGGGGCCTGAACACTGAAGCTTTCTTT	CASSFGQGGLNTEAFF
NA	TRBV2	TRBD1	TRBJ1-2	TGTGCCAGCAGTGTACGGACAGGGGGCTATGGCTACACCTTC	CASSVRTGGYGYTF
few	TRBV20-1	NA	TRBJ1-5	TGCAGTGCTAGAGATCCCGGGGGGCCCAATCAGCCCCAGCATTTT	CSARDPGGPNQPQHF
few	TRBV20-1	TRBD1	TRBJ1-4	TGCAGTGCTCCACAGGGGGCGGGTGAAAAACTGTTTTTT	CSAPQGAGEKLFF
few	TRBV20-1	NA	TRBJ1-2	TGCAGTGCTGGGGCGGGGGGGGGATATGGCTACACCTTC	CSAGAGGGYGYTF
NA	TRBV7-2	NA	TRBJ2-3	TGTGCCAGCAGCTTAGCTTCCCTTAGAACAGATACGCAGTATTTT	CASSLASLRTDTQYF
NA	TRBV9	NA	TRBJ1-5	TGTGCCAGCAGCGATGGATCAATCAATCAGCCCCAGCATTTT	CASSDGSINQPQHF
NA	TRBV10-2	NA	TRBJ2-7	TGCGCCAGCACCGTAGGTTTACACGAGCAGTACTTC	CASTVGLHEQYF
NA	TRBV5-1	NA	TRBJ2-3	TGCGCCACTTCGGACACGGGAAGGGCAGATACGCAGTATTTT	CATSDTGRADTQYF